The 7 T cell receptor beta chains listed next were all sequenced from one sample in a study of beta chain bispecific antibodies for T cell cancers. Their cognate antigens are unknown. Blood mononuclear cells were expanded for approximately 3 days using either OKT3 anti-CD3 antibody or CD3/CD28 beads. Study findings and constraints: The leukemia cells, rather than normal T cells, gave most of the targeted TRBV signal.

Using its own MiXCR run on the 5' RACE reads, TCRdb lists one record per CDR3 protein. The table has 8,400 or so distinct CDR3 sequences, roughly 2.2% seen once. The material sequenced was T cells from a healthy donor cultured with Jurkat leukemia cells, taken from a culture containing an anti-CD19 bispecific antibody. These receptors were taken from a human donor in good health. Some clones in this sample may be carry-over from other donors' samples.

This clonotype appeared many times. The chain joins TRBV9 to TRBJ2-1; 7 bases are a match to TRBD1. Germline assignment: CDR1 SGDLS and CDR2 YYNGEE. This CDR3 has 15 amino acids. The V segment lost 0 bases and the J segment 5 bases; nucleotides outside the gene matches: 5. The CDR3 coding sequence is TGTGCCAGCAGCGTAGGAGGGGGCCAACACAATGAGCAGTTCTTC. It is translated as CASSVGGGQHNEQFF.

This clonotype came up many times. The CDR3 loop reads CASSPRDGDSNQPQHF. The DNA for the CDR3 is TGTGCCAGCAGTCCCCGGGACGGAGATAGCAATCAGCCCCAGCATTTT. The V call is TRBV27, the J call TRBJ1-5; maybe TRBD1 (5 bases). The ends were cut back, 5 bases at V and 0 bases at J, with 14 bases in the middle. Per germline, CDR1 MNHEY and CDR2 SMNVEV (reference sequence). There are 16 residues in the CDR3.

The CDR3: CAISNPATSSYEQYF. The CDR3 nucleotides read TGTGCCATCAGCAACCCGGCGACCAGCTCCTACGAGCAGTACTTC. The V and J genes are TRBV10-3 and TRBJ2-7, with D unresolved. Germline V gene lookup returns CDR1 ENHRY and CDR2 SYGVKD. The V end lost 6 bases, the J end lost 0 bases, and 15 bases lay between the germline ends. This CDR3 is built from 15 residues.

This clonotype was observed at least ten times. The gene calls are TRBV10-2 and TRBJ2-7; D call uncertain. The V and J ends lost 3 bases and 0 bases respectively, with 6 bases between them. The CDR3 loop spans 13 amino acids. Germline assignment: CDR1 WSHSY and CDR2 SAAADI. CDR3 in amino acids: CASSEETSYEQYF. CDR3 DNA sequence: TGCGCCAGCAGTGAAGAGACCTCCTACGAGCAGTACTTC.

This clonotype occurred many times. This chain uses TRBV20-1 with TRBJ2-1, with 12 bases lining up with TRBD2. Looked up from germline, CDR1 is DFQATT and CDR2 is SNEGSKA (reference sequence). The V gene end was trimmed by 5 bases and the J gene end by 5 bases; junction bases not matched to a gene: 7. This CDR3 has 15 residues. The DNA of the CDR3 is TGCAGTGCTTCGACTAGCGGGGGCTTACACAATGAGCAGTTCTTC. Its translation is CSASTSGGLHNEQFF.

This clonotype was seen many times. This rearrangement joins TRBV6-5 to TRBJ1-1, with D perhaps matching TRBD1 (6 bases). From germline, CDR1 is MNHEY and CDR2 SVGAGI. The CDR3 length is 13 residues. The V end lost 5 bases, the J end lost 0 bases, and 7 bases lay between the germline ends. This CDR3 is CASSGQMNTEAFF. DNA for the CDR3: TGTGCCAGCAGTGGACAGATGAACACTGAAGCTTTCTTT.

To note about this clonotype: A single base separates this from a much larger clone, so it may be a read error. This CDR3 reads CASSWSSGDGCTF. The CDR3 coding sequence is TGTGCCAGCAGTTGGTCTTCGGGAGATGGCTGCACCTTC. This chain links TRBV27 with TRBJ1-2; D remains unclear. Germline V gene sequence: CDR1 MNHEY, CDR2 SMNVEV (reference sequence). The CDR3 runs 13 residues.